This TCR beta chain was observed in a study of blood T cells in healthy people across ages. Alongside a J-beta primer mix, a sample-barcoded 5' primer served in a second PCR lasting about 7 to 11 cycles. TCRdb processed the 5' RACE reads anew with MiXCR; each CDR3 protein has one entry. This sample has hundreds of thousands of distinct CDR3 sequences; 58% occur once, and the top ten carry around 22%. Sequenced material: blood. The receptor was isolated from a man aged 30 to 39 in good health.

CDR3 nucleotides: TGCGCCAGCAGCTCCAGATCCCTCCAAGAGACCCAGTACTTC. It specifies CASSSRSLQETQYF. This chain connects TRBV5-1 to TRBJ2-5; D is unresolved. Germline values: CDR1 SGHRS, CDR2 YFSETQ. The CDR3 has 14 residues. Trimming removed 3 bases from V and 1 base from J, with 10 bases in between. The variable domain in full, with the rest retrieved from reference TRBV5-1 and TRBJ2-5, is KAGVTQTPRYLIKTRGQQVTLSCSPISGHRSVSWYQQTPGQGLQFLFEYFSETQRNKGNFPGRFSGRQFSNSRSEMNVSTLELGDSALYLCASSSRSLQETQYFGPGTRLLVL.